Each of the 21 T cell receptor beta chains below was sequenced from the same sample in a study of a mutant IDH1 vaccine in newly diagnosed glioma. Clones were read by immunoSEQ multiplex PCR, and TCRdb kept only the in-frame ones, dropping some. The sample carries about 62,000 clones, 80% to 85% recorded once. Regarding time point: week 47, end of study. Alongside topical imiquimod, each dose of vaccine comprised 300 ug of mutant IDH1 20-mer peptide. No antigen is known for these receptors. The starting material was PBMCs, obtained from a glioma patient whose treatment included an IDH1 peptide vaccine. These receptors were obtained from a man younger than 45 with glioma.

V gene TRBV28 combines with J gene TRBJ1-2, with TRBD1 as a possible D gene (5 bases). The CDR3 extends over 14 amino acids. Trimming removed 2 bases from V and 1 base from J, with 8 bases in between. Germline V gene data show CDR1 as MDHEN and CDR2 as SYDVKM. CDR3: CASSLGQGNYGYTF. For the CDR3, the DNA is TGTGCCAGCAGTTTAGGGCAGGGTAACTATGGCTACACCTTC.

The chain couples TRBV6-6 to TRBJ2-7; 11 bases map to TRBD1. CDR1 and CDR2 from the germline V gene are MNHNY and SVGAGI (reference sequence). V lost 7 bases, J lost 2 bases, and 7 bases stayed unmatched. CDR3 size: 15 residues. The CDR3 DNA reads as TGTGCCAGCATCCCAGGGACAGGGGGTACCTACGAGCAGTACTTC. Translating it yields CASIPGTGGTYEQYF.

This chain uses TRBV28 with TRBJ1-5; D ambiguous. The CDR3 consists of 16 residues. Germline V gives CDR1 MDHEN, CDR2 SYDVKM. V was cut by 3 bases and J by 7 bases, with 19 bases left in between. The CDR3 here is CASSLSARWGYQPQHF. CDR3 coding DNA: TGTGCCAGCAGTTTGTCGGCGCGCTGGGGATACCAGCCCCAGCATTTT.

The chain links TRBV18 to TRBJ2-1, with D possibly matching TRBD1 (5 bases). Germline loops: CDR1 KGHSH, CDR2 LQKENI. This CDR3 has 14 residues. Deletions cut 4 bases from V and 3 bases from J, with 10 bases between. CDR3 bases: TGTGCCAGCTCACTTACAGGATACTACAATGAGCAGTTCTTC. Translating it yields CASSLTGYYNEQFF.

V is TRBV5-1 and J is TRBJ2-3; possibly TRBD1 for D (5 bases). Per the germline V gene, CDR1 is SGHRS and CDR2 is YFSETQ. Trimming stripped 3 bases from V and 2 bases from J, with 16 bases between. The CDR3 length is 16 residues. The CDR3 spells CASSSRVAQTTDTQYF. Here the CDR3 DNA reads TGCGCCAGCAGCTCCAGGGTAGCCCAGACCACAGATACGCAGTATTTT.

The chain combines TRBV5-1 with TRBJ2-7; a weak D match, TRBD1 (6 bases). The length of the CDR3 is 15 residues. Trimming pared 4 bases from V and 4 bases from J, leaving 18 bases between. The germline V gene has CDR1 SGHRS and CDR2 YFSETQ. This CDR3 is CASSPGQTARYEQYF. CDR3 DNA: TGCGCCAGCAGCCCTGGACAGACGGCAAGGTACGAGCAGTACTTC.

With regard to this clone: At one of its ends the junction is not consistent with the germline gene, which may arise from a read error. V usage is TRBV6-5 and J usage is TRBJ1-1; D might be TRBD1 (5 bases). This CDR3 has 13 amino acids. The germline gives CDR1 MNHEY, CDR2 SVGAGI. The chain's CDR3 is CASSYEGNTKAFF. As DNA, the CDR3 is TGTGCCAGCAGTTACGAGGGGAACACTAAAGCTTTCTTT.

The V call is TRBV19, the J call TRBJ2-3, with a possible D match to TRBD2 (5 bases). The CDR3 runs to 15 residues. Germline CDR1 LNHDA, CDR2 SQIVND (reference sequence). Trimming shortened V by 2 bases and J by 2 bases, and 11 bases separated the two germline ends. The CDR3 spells CASSIKRSYTDTQYF. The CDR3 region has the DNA TGTGCCAGTAGTATAAAGCGGTCGTACACAGATACGCAGTATTTT.

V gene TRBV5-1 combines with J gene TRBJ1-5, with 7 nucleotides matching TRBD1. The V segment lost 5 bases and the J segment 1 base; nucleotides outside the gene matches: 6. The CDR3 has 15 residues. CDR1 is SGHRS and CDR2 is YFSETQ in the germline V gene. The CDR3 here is CASSIQGGSNQPQHF. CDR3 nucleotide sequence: TGCGCCAGCAGTATCCAGGGGGGGAGCAATCAGCCCCAGCATTTT.

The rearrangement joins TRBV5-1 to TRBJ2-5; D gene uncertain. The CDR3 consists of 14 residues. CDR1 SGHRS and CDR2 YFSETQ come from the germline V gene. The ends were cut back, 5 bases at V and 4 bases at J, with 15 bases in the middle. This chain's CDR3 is CASRPQNSAETQYF. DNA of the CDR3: TGCGCCAGCAGGCCACAAAATTCTGCAGAGACCCAGTACTTC. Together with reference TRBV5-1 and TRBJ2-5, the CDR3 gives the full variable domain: KAGVTQTPRYLIKTRGQQVTLSCSPISGHRSVSWYQQTPGQGLQFLFEYFSETQRNKGNFPGRFSGRQFSNSRSEMNVSTLELGDSALYLCASRPQNSAETQYFGPGTRLLVL.

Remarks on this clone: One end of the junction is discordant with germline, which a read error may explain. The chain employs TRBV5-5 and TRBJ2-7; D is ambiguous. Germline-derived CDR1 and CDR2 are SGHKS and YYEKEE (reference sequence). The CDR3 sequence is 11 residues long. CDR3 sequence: CASSDLERIHF. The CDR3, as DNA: TGTGCCAGCAGCGACCTGGAGAGGATACACTTC. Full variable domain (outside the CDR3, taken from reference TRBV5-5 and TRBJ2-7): DAGVTQSPTHLIKTRGQQVTLRCSPISGHKSVSWYQQVLGQGPQFIFQYYEKEERGRGNFPDRFSARQFPNYSSELNVNALLLGDSALYLCASSDLERIHFGPGTRLTVT.

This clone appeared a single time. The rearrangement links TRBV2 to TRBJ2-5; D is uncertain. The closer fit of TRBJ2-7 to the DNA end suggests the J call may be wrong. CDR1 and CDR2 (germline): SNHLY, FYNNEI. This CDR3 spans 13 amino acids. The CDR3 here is CASSGPVGSEQYF. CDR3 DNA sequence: TGTGCCAGCAGTGGACCGGTGGGCTCCGAGCAGTACTTC.

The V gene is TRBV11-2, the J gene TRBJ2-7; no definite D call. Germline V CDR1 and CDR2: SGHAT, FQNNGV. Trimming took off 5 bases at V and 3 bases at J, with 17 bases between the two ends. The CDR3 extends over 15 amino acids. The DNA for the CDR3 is TGTGCCAGCAGCGTGGGCCAAGGGATATACTACGAGCAGTACTTC. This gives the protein CASSVGQGIYYEQYF.

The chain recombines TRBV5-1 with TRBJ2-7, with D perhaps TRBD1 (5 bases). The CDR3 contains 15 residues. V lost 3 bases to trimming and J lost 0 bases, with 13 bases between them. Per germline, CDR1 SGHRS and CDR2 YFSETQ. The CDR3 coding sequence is TGCGCCAGCAGCTACACCAGGGTCAACTCCTACGAGCAGTACTTC. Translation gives CASSYTRVNSYEQYF.

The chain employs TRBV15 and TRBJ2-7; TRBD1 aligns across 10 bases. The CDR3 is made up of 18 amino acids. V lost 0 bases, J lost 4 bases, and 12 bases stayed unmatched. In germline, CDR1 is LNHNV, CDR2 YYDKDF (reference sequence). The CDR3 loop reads CATSRDGTGTGVSYEQYF. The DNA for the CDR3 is TGTGCCACCAGCAGAGATGGGACCGGGACAGGGGTTTCTTACGAGCAGTACTTC.

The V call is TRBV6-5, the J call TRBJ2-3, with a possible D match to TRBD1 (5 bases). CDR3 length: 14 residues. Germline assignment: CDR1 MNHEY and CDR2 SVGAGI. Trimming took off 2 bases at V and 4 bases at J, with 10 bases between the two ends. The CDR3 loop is CASSYLGVPDTQYF. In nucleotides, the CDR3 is TGTGCCAGCAGTTACCTAGGGGTTCCAGATACGCAGTATTTT.

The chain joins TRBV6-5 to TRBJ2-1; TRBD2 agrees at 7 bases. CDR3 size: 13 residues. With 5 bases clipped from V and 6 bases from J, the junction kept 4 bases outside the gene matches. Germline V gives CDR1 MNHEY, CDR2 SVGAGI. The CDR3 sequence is CASSPPSGNEQFF. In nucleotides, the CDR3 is TGTGCCAGCAGTCCACCTAGCGGCAATGAGCAGTTCTTC.

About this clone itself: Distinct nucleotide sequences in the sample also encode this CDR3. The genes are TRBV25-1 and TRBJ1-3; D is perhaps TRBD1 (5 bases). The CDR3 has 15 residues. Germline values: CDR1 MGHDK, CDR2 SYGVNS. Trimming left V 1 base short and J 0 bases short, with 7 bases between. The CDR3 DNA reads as TGTGCCAGCAGTGAATCAGGGAACTCTGGAAACACCATATATTTT. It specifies CASSESGNSGNTIYF.

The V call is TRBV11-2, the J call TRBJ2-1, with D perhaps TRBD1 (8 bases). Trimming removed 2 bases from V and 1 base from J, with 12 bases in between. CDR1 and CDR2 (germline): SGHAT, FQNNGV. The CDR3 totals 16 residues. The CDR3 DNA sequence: TGTGCCAGCAGCTTAACAGGGGGGGGTTCCTACAATGAGCAGTTCTTC. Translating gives CASSLTGGGSYNEQFF.

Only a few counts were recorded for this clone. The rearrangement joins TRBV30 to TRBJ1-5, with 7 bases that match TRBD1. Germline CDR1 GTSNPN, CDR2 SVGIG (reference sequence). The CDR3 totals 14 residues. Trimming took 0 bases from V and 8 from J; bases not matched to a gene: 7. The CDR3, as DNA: TGTGCCTGGAGTGTGGGGGCAGGGGGGAAGCCCCAGCATTTT. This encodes CAWSVGAGGKPQHF.

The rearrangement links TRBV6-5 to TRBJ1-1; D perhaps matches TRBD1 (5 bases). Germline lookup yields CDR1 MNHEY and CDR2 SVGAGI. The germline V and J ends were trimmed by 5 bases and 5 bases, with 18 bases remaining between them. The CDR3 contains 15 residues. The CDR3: CASSASSGAVTEAFF. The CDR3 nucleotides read TGTGCCAGCAGTGCCTCGTCCGGGGCGGTGACTGAAGCTTTCTTT.